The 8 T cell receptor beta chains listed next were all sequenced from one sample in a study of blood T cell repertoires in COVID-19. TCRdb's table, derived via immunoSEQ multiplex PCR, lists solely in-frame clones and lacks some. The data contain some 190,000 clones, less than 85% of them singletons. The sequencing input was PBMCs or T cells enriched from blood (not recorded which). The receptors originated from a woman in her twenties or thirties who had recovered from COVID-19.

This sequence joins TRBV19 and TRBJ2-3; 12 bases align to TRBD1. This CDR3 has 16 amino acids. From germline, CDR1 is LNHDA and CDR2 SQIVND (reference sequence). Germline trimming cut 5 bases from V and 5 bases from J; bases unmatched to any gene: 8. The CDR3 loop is CASSPSGTGGVDTQYF. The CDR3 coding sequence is TGTGCCAGTAGTCCCTCCGGGACAGGGGGCGTAGATACGCAGTATTTT.

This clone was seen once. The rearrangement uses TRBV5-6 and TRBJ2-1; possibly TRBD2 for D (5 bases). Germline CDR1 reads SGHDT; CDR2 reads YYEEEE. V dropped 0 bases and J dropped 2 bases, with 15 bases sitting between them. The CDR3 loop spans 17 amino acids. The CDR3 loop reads CASSLGASSFTYNEQFF. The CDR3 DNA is TGTGCCAGCAGCTTGGGGGCTAGCTCCTTCACCTACAATGAGCAGTTCTTC.

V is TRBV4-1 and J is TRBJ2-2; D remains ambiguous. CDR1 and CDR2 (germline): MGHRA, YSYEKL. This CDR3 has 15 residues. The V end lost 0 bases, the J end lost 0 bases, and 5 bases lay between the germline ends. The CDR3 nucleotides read TGCGCCAGCAGCCAAGATCCCTCGAACACCGGGGAGCTGTTTTTT. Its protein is CASSQDPSNTGELFF.

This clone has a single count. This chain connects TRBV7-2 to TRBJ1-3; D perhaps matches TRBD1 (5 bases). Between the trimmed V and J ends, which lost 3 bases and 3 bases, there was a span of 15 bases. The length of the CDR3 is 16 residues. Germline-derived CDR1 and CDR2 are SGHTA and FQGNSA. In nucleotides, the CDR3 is TGTGCCAGCAGCTTTTTCAGTCAAGGGGTTGGAAACACCATATATTTT. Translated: CASSFFSQGVGNTIYF. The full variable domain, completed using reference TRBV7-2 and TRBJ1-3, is GAGVSQSPSNKVTEKGKDVELRCDPISGHTALYWYRQSLGQGLEFLIYFQGNSAPDKSGLPSDRFSAERTGGSVSTLTIQRTQQEDSAVYLCASSFFSQGVGNTIYFGEGSWLTVV.

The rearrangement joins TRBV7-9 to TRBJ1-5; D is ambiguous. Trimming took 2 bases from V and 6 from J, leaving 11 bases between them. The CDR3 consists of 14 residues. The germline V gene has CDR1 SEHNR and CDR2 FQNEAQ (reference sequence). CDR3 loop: CASSLRAGGQPQHF. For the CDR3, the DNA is TGTGCCAGCAGCTTACGGGCGGGCGGTCAGCCCCAGCATTTT.

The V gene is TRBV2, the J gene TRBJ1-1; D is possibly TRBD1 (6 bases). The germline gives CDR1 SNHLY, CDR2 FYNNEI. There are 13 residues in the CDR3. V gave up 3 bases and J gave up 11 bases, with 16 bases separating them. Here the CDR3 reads CASSEGQASGAFF. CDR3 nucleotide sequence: TGTGCCAGCAGTGAGGGACAAGCTAGCGGGGCTTTCTTT.

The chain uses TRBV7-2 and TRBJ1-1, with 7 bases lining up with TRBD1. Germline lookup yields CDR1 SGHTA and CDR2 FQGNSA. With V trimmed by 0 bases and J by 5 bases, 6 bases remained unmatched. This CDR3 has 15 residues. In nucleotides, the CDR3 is TGTGCCAGCAGCTTAGCAGGGGGCTATGCGACTGAAGCTTTCTTT. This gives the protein CASSLAGGYATEAFF.

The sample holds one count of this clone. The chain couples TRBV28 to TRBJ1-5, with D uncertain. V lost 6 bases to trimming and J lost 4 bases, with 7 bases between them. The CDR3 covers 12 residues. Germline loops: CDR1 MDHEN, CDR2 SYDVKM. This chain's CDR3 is CASRALNQPQHF. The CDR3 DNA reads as TGTGCCAGCAGGGCCCTGAATCAGCCCCAGCATTTT.